These 28 T cell receptor beta chains share one sample of origin, sequenced in a study of blood T cell repertoires in COVID-19. Sequencing was performed with immunoSEQ multiplex PCR; in TCRdb, only in-frame clones are kept and a portion is missing. Here the sample spans roughly 230,000 clones, 70% to 85% being singletons. The sample taken for sequencing was PBMCs or T cells enriched from blood (not recorded which). Source of these receptors: a woman aged 55 to 70 who had recovered from COVID-19.

The gene calls are TRBV5-6 and TRBJ2-5; possibly TRBD1 for D (5 bases). V shed 0 bases and J shed 1 base, with 7 bases lying between them. Germline V gives CDR1 SGHDT, CDR2 YYEEEE. The CDR3 extends over 14 amino acids. In DNA form, the CDR3 reads TGTGCCAGCAGCTTGGTCACAGGCCAAGAGACCCAGTACTTC. This sequence encodes CASSLVTGQETQYF.

This chain links TRBV9 with TRBJ1-1; 7 nucleotides match TRBD1. Per the germline V gene, CDR1 is SGDLS and CDR2 is YYNGEE. CDR3 length equals 15 residues. Trimming cost V 0 bases and J 1 base; bases outside gene matches: 3. The CDR3 region has the DNA TGTGCCAGCAGCGTAGAGACAGGGAAGAACACTGAAGCTTTCTTT. As protein: CASSVETGKNTEAFF.

The rearrangement links TRBV5-1 to TRBJ1-2; D is possibly TRBD1 (6 bases). CDR1 is SGHRS, CDR2 YFSETQ, per germline. This CDR3 is built from 15 residues. V gave up 5 bases and J gave up 7 bases, with 21 bases separating them. The CDR3 nucleotides read TGCGCCAGCAGTGTCATCGCAGGGGAGTTGGGTGGCTACACCTTC. Residues: CASSVIAGELGGYTF.

The chain uses TRBV3-1 (or the pseudogene TRBV3-2) and TRBJ1-4; maybe TRBD1 (5 bases). Germline CDR1 LGHDT, CDR2 YNNKEL (reference sequence). V shed 4 bases and J shed 5 bases, with 17 bases lying between them. The CDR3 has 16 amino acids. CDR3 sequence (DNA): TGTGCCAGCAGCCGGCATCAGGGTTCCGGGAATGAAAAACTGTTTTTT. The encoded protein is CASSRHQGSGNEKLFF.

The chain combines TRBV24-1 with TRBJ1-6, with TRBD1 matching 7 bases. The CDR3 totals 16 residues. Germline CDR1 is KGHDR and CDR2 is SFDVKD. The trim removed 5 bases at V and 6 bases at J, leaving 9 bases unmatched. Here the CDR3 DNA reads TGTGCCACCAGTGGGGACACAGGGGTAGGTAATTCACCCCTCCACTTT. This translates into CATSGDTGVGNSPLHF.

This clone was observed a handful of times. The V call is TRBV28, the J call TRBJ1-6; 7 bases map to TRBD1. V was clipped by 5 bases and J by 0 bases; unmatched bases: 4. This CDR3 contains 16 residues. Germline V gives CDR1 MDHEN, CDR2 SYDVKM. This CDR3 reads CASSPGGSSYNSPLHF. The CDR3 DNA follows: TGTGCCAGCAGTCCAGGGGGAAGCTCCTATAATTCACCCCTCCACTTT.

The V call is TRBV11-2, the J call TRBJ1-1, with D perhaps TRBD1 (5 bases). Germline V gene data show CDR1 as SGHAT and CDR2 as FQNNGV. CDR3 length: 14 amino acids. V was cut by 4 bases and J by 5 bases, with 14 bases left in between. The CDR3 nucleotides read TGTGCCAGCAGCTCCTCTAGGGGAGGAACTGAAGCTTTCTTT. Amino acid sequence: CASSSSRGGTEAFF.

The CDR3 coding sequence is TGCAGCGTTCTATCCCCGGTTTCTGGAAACACCATATATTTT. This codes for CSVLSPVSGNTIYF. The chain has TRBV29-1 and TRBJ1-3, with D uncertain. The CDR3 sequence is 14 residues long. Trimming took 5 bases from V and 1 from J, leaving 12 bases between them. CDR1 and CDR2 from the germline V gene are SQVTM and ANQGSEA. The full variable domain, completed using reference TRBV29-1 and TRBJ1-3, is SAVISQKPSRDICQRGTSLTIQCQVDSQVTMMFWYRQQPGQSLTLIATANQGSEATYESGFVIDKFPISRPNLTFSTLTVSNMSPEDSSIYLCSVLSPVSGNTIYFGEGSWLTVV.

The rearrangement uses TRBV21-1 and TRBJ1-5. TRBV21-1 is given as a pseudogene. This CDR3 has 14 residues. CDR3 bases: TGTGCCAGCAGCAAAGGAGGCACCCGGCAGCCCCAGCATTTT. Protein sequence: CASSKGGTRQPQHF.

The chain links TRBV6-2 or TRBV6-3 to TRBJ2-3; no clear D gene. The V gene lost 6 bases and the J gene lost 2 bases, with 9 bases spanning the gap. CDR1 is MNHEY, CDR2 SVGEGT, per germline. There are 13 residues in the CDR3. The CDR3 loop reads CASSQTYTDTQYF. The CDR3 nucleotides are TGTGCCAGCAGCCAAACCTACACAGATACGCAGTATTTT.

The J gene is TRBJ1-4, the V gene TRBV27; D call uncertain. Looked up from germline, CDR1 is MNHEY and CDR2 is SMNVEV (reference sequence). The CDR3 spans 15 residues. V was trimmed by 0 bases and J by 1 base, leaving 6 bases between them. For the CDR3, the DNA is TGTGCCAGCAGTTTATCACGGGGAACTAATGAAAAACTGTTTTTT. It codes for CASSLSRGTNEKLFF. Together with reference TRBV27 and TRBJ1-4, the CDR3 gives the full variable domain: EAQVTQNPRYLITVTGKKLTVTCSQNMNHEYMSWYRQDPGLGLRQIYYSMNVEVTDKGDVPEGYKVSRKEKRNFPLILESPSPNQTSLYFCASSLSRGTNEKLFFGSGTQLSVL.

The chain employs TRBV9 and TRBJ1-3; D is undetermined. The CDR3 contains 14 residues. Germline V lookup: CDR1 SGDLS, CDR2 YYNGEE. V was cut by 0 bases and J by 0 bases, with 4 bases left in between. The CDR3 is CASSVDGSGNTIYF. As DNA, the CDR3 is TGTGCCAGCAGCGTAGACGGCTCTGGAAACACCATATATTTT.

The chain joins TRBV6-6 to TRBJ2-3, with D perhaps TRBD1 (6 bases). Trimming left V 10 bases short and J 3 bases short, with 17 bases between. There are 14 residues in the CDR3. CDR1 is MNHNY and CDR2 is SVGAGI in the germline V gene (reference sequence). The CDR3 DNA reads as TGTGCCACAGAGACCGGACAGCTAACAGATACGCAGTATTTT. Its translation: CATETGQLTDTQYF.

V gene TRBV27 combines with J gene TRBJ1-6; possibly TRBD1 for D (6 bases). The V end was cut by 8 bases, the J end by 7 bases, with 15 bases between. This CDR3 is built from 14 residues. Germline CDR1 and CDR2: MNHEY and SMNVEV (reference sequence). The CDR3 loop reads CASSEQGRNSPLHF. The CDR3 nucleotides read TGTGCCAGCTCCGAACAGGGCCGAAATTCACCCCTCCACTTT.

This chain links TRBV4-1 with TRBJ1-4; D not resolved. Germline V gene data show CDR1 as MGHRA and CDR2 as YSYEKL. This CDR3 contains 16 residues. V was shortened by 2 bases and J by 5 bases, with 15 bases between the two germline ends. CDR3 nucleotide sequence: TGCGCCAGCAGCCAAAATAGTGACGGGAGAAATGAAAAACTGTTTTTT. It translates to CASSQNSDGRNEKLFF.

The rearrangement joins TRBV5-1 to TRBJ2-3, with TRBD2 as a possible D gene (6 bases). Trimming took 1 base from V and 4 from J, leaving 10 bases between them. Germline loops: CDR1 SGHRS, CDR2 YFSETQ. CDR3 length: 14 amino acids. CDR3 sequence: CASSLSRDSDTQYF. CDR3 coding DNA: TGCGCCAGCAGCTTGTCCCGGGACTCAGATACGCAGTATTTT.

The chain combines TRBV24-1 with TRBJ1-1, with D perhaps matching TRBD1 (5 bases). The CDR3 covers 15 residues. The germline V gene has CDR1 KGHDR and CDR2 SFDVKD. V gave up 4 bases and J gave up 1 base, with 12 bases separating them. The CDR3 nucleotides read TGTGCCACCAGTGACAAGGGGTACACGAACACTGAAGCTTTCTTT. This codes for CATSDKGYTNTEAFF.

This clone was counted between two and nine times. The rearrangement links TRBV19 to TRBJ2-7; D perhaps matches TRBD1 (6 bases). Looked up from germline, CDR1 is LNHDA and CDR2 is SQIVND (reference sequence). This CDR3 has 13 amino acids. V was pared by 6 bases and J by 3 bases, with 12 bases between. CDR3: CASSIKQGYEQYF. The CDR3 bases are TGTGCCAGTAGCATAAAACAGGGCTACGAGCAGTACTTC.

The chain recombines TRBV29-1 with TRBJ1-3; D unclear. The CDR3 has 14 residues. Trimming took 3 bases from V and 2 from J, leaving 11 bases between them. Germline assignment: CDR1 SQVTM and CDR2 ANQGSEA. CDR3 sequence (DNA): TGCAGCGTTGAGTGGGCCACCGCTGGAAACACCATATATTTT. The encoded protein is CSVEWATAGNTIYF.

This clone was found once. One end of the junction fails to match germline, which may point to a read error. J is TRBJ1-2 and V is TRBV7-8, with TRBD1 identical over 7 bases. The CDR3 runs 12 residues. From germline, CDR1 is SGHVS and CDR2 FQNEAQ. Here the CDR3 reads CASSLNRGRHSF. CDR3 in DNA: TGTGCCAGCAGCTTAAACAGGGGCCGTCACTCCTTC.

The chain has TRBV9 and TRBJ2-7; perhaps TRBD1 as D (6 bases). The V end was cut by 3 bases, the J end by 2 bases, with 12 bases between. This CDR3 contains 14 residues. CDR1 SGDLS and CDR2 YYNGEE come from the germline V gene. The CDR3 spells CASSAQGPPYEQYF. CDR3 in DNA: TGTGCCAGCAGCGCACAGGGACCCCCCTACGAGCAGTACTTC.

The V call is TRBV5-1, the J call TRBJ1-6, with TRBD1 matching over 7 bases. The V gene's germline CDR1 is SGHRS and CDR2 YFSETQ. The J segment lost 6 bases and the V segment lost 4 bases, leaving 7 bases of the junction unmatched. The length of the CDR3 is 15 residues. The DNA of the CDR3 is TGCGCCAGCAGCGCCGAACAGGGGTTTAATTCACCCCTCCACTTT. The encoded protein is CASSAEQGFNSPLHF.

This clone was counted once. The chain joins TRBV7-8 to TRBJ1-1; D not certain. CDR3 length equals 15 residues. CDR1 is SGHVS and CDR2 is FQNEAQ in the germline V gene. Trimming left V 1 base short and J 4 bases short, with 13 bases between. The CDR3 loop is CASSLVAGSSTEAFF. The DNA for the CDR3 is TGTGCCAGCAGCTTAGTGGCGGGGTCGAGCACTGAAGCTTTCTTT. Looking up the rest from reference TRBV7-8 and TRBJ1-1 gives the full variable domain: GAGVSQSPRYKVAKRGQDVALRCDPISGHVSLFWYQQALGQGPEFLTYFQNEAQLDKSGLPSDRFFAERPEGSVSTLKIQRTQQEDSAVYLCASSLVAGSSTEAFFGQGTRLTVV.

CDR3: CASSSPAGELFF. CDR3 in DNA: TGTGCCAGCAGTTCCCCTGCCGGGGAGCTGTTTTTT. V usage is TRBV28 and J usage is TRBJ2-2; D is unclear. CDR1 and CDR2 from the germline V gene are MDHEN and SYDVKM. The CDR3 loop spans 12 amino acids. V was clipped by 4 bases and J by 6 bases, with 6 bases between them. The variable domain in full, completed from reference TRBV28 and TRBJ2-2, reads DVKVTQSSRYLVKRTGEKVFLECVQDMDHENMFWYRQDPGLGLRLIYFSYDVKMKEKGDIPEGYSVSREKKERFSLILESASTNQTSMYLCASSSPAGELFFGEGSRLTVL.

V and J are TRBV27 and TRBJ2-7; possibly TRBD2 for D (7 bases). The CDR3 totals 14 residues. Germline V gene data show CDR1 as MNHEY and CDR2 as SMNVEV (reference sequence). Trimming cost V 2 bases and J 2 bases, with 10 bases left between them. DNA of the CDR3: TGTGCCAGCAGTTTACGGGGGGCCCCCTACGAGCAGTACTTC. This codes for CASSLRGAPYEQYF.

The sample holds one count of this clone. The rearrangement joins TRBV19 to TRBJ1-1; 7 positions match TRBD1. J gave up 5 bases and V 1 base, and 10 bases lay outside the gene matches. CDR1 is LNHDA and CDR2 is SQIVND in the germline V gene (reference sequence). This CDR3 is 16 amino acids long. CDR3 sequence reads: CASSIGSGGVWTEAFF. The CDR3 DNA is TGTGCCAGTAGTATAGGGTCAGGGGGTGTTTGGACTGAAGCTTTCTTT.

There are a few counts of this clone. The V call is TRBV7-2, the J call TRBJ1-2, with TRBD1 matching 7 bases. This CDR3 is built from 13 residues. Trimming cost V 6 bases and J 7 bases; bases outside gene matches: 8. The germline V gene encodes CDR1 SGHTA and CDR2 FQGNSA. CDR3 sequence (DNA): TGTGCCAGCAGTCCGGGACAGTGGCCTGGCTACACCTTC. Residues: CASSPGQWPGYTF. The full variable domain, completed using reference TRBV7-2 and TRBJ1-2, is GAGVSQSPSNKVTEKGKDVELRCDPISGHTALYWYRQSLGQGLEFLIYFQGNSAPDKSGLPSDRFSAERTGGSVSTLTIQRTQQEDSAVYLCASSPGQWPGYTFGSGTRLTVV.

The J gene is TRBJ2-7, the V gene TRBV7-9; 9 bases are shared with TRBD2. The CDR3 is 16 residues long. The V gene end was trimmed by 5 bases and the J gene end by 2 bases; junction bases not matched to a gene: 10. Per the germline V gene, CDR1 is SEHNR and CDR2 is FQNEAQ (reference sequence). The CDR3 spells CASSPPAVAGAYEQYF. The CDR3, as DNA: TGTGCCAGCAGCCCCCCGGCCGTAGCGGGAGCCTACGAGCAGTACTTC.